This T cell receptor (beta chain) was identified in a study of blood T cell repertoires in COVID-19 (dated by TCRdb to 2018 to 2020). Concerning the study at large: Collaborator samples came from the United States, Italy and Spain and covered acute and convalescent phases of COVID-19. HLA class I and class II types, where available, came from metadata supplied by the sample provider rather than from assay-based typing. The dataset comprised deeply sampled blood TCRbeta repertoires from subjects exposed to, actively infected with, or recovered from COVID-19. Sample metadata almost always included a de-identified subject ID, COVID-19 status, age in years and sex. The prospective study material was composed of cDNA or gDNA derived from T cells, B-cell-depleted T cells, or PBMCs. Samples came from the ongoing ImmuneRACE study (first 160 participants) plus 1,254 subjects from 6 global collaborators. The repertoires were released in a freely available public database intended as a resource for research on the immune response to SARS-CoV-2. Summary of the overall study and its limitations: The quantity of clinical and demographic metadata differed by source and by participant and was supplied without curation.

A note on this clone: No cognate antigen has been identified for it. The record has no base qualities; no much larger clone is one base away.

The immunoSEQ Assay, a bias-controlled multiplex PCR, was used to amplify TCRbeta CDR3 regions from genomic DNA. The study's own analysis went as follows. The number of nucleated cells in each sample was estimated from the amplification of reference gene primers within the assay. To quantify the absolute abundance of each unique TCRbeta CDR3 rearrangement, sequence reads were collapsed and filtered. For each sample, productive Simpson clonality was calculated by taking the square root of Simpson's diversity index across productive rearrangements. The clones in this table, taken by TCRdb from immuneACCESS, are in-frame only. Not every clone is retained; where verified, under half of the shortfall comes from an unresolved V gene, and the cause of the rest is unknown. From that table come the V and J calls and clone size; the DNA was used to work out D and trimming. The sample table lists tens of thousands of clones, approximately 88% of them with a count of one. Together, the top ten hold 4.5% to 5% of the sample.

V has 5 bases trimmed and J has 5 bases trimmed; junction bases matching no gene number 11. CDR1 and CDR2 (SEHNR, FQNEAQ) derive from the germline V gene (reference sequence). Spanning cysteine to phenylalanine, the CDR3 consists of 15 amino acids. Of the read, only the CDR3 DNA is kept; its 45 bases are in frame from base 1. Collaborating institutions collected whole blood in K2EDTA tubes following their own protocols. For TCRbeta analysis, collaborators shipped samples in one of three forms: frozen whole blood, isolated PBMCs, or DNA extracted from either of those sample types. The sequenced sample was peripheral blood. The sequence is built from TRBV7-9 and TRBJ2-5; TRBD1 fits 7 bases in the junction. The clonotype was recovered from a human donor in a cohort sampled during active COVID-19. The DNA reads TGTGCCAGCAGCATAACCGGGACAGAACGGGAGACCCAGTACTTC. It encodes CASSITGTERETQYF.